The sample holds a few counts of the clone carrying this TCR beta chain. These data belong to a study of shared T cell receptors in the human thymus. The assay was immunoSEQ multiplex PCR, and TCRdb's table has in-frame clones only and misses some. The profile shows 500,000 to 850,000 clones, more than 75% of them singletons. This sample was shared with a second study, whose subject was human thymus T cells. That report notes: Donor material was obtained from healthy Finnish infants undergoing corrective surgery for congenital heart defects. Reports from related research described highly overlapping thymic repertoires among unrelated individuals.

The sequenced material came from thymocytes. The TCR originated in a boy younger than two with a congenital heart defect.

This CDR3 reads CANTIDQPQHF. The DNA for the CDR3 is TGTGCCAACACTATAGATCAGCCCCAGCATTTT. This chain connects TRBV28 to TRBJ1-5, with D unresolved. The CDR3 sequence is 11 residues long. V lost 10 bases and J lost 5, with 9 bases in between. CDR1 is MDHEN, CDR2 SYDVKM, per germline. The complete variable domain, with remaining parts taken from reference TRBV28 and TRBJ1-5, reads DVKVTQSSRYLVKRTGEKVFLECVQDMDHENMFWYRQDPGLGLRLIYFSYDVKMKEKGDIPEGYSVSREKKERFSLILESASTNQTSMYLCANTIDQPQHFGDGTRLSIL.